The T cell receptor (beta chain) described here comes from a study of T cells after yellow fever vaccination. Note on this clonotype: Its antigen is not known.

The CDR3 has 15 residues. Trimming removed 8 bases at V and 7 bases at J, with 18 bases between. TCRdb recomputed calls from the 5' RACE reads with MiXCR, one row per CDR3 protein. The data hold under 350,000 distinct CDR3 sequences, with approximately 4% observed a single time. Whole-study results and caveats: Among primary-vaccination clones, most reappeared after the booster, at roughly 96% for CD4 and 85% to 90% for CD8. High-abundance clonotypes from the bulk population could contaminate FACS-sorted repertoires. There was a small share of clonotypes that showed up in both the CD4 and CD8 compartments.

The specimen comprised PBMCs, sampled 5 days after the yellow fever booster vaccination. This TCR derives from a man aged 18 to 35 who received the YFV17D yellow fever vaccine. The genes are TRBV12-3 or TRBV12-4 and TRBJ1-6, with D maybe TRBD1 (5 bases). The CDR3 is CASSLGQGLNSPLHF. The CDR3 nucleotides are TGTGCCAGCTCCCTTGGGCAGGGCTTAAATTCACCCCTCCACTTT.